Shown below are 5 T cell receptor beta chains from a single sample sequenced in a study of T cell repertoires in cytomegalovirus infection. TCRdb re-derived calls from the reads in MiXCR, one entry per CDR3 protein. The sample has approximately 170,000 distinct CDR3 sequences; about 15% are singletons. Sequencing was performed on PBMCs. These receptors originate from a human donor in good health (CMV status not recorded). Some clones in this sample may be carry-over from other donors' samples.

This clonotype was recorded at least ten times. The genes are TRBV7-6 and TRBJ1-2, with D possibly being TRBD1 (6 bases). CDR3 length equals 13 residues. Deletions cut 5 bases from V and 13 bases from J, with 20 bases between. CDR1 is SGHVS and CDR2 is FNYEAQ in the germline V gene. CDR3 sequence reads: CASSPTRGTGFTF. In DNA form, the CDR3 reads TGTGCCAGCAGCCCAACGAGGGGCACAGGGTTCACCTTC. The variable domain in full, with the rest retrieved from reference TRBV7-6 and TRBJ1-2, is GAGVSQSPRYKVTKRGQDVALRCDPISGHVSLYWYRQALGQGPEFLTYFNYEAQQDKSGLPNDRFSAERPEGSISTLTIQRTEQRDSAMYRCASSPTRGTGFTFGSGTRLTVV.

This chain uses TRBV29-1 with TRBJ2-2; D is undetermined. The CDR3 spans 11 residues. Germline CDR1 is SQVTM and CDR2 is ANQGSEA. Trimming removed 7 bases from V and 6 bases from J, with 9 bases in between. CDR3 in DNA: TGCAGCGCTTATGGCTCCGGGGAGCTGTTTTTT. Its translation: CSAYGSGELFF.

At least ten counts were recorded for this clonotype. The chain is built from TRBV7-8 and TRBJ1-2, with D possibly TRBD1 on 5 matching bases. V lost 1 base and J lost 4, with 10 bases in between. CDR3 length: 14 amino acids. Germline lookup yields CDR1 SGHVS and CDR2 FQNEAQ. The DNA for the CDR3 is TGTGCCAGCAGCTTAGGACAGCGCCTCTATGGCTACACCTTC. This codes for CASSLGQRLYGYTF.

A note on this clonotype: One base away lies a much larger clone, so this may be a sequencing read error. The V gene is TRBV7-2, the J gene TRBJ2-7; D is uncertain. CDR3 length equals 12 residues. Per the germline V gene, CDR1 is SGHTA and CDR2 is FQGNSA. CDR3 sequence: CASSYDGYEQDF. The CDR3 DNA follows: TGTGCCAGCAGCTACGACGGCTACGAGCAGGACTTC.

The CDR3 here is CASSEVGFDTEAFF. In DNA form, the CDR3 reads TGTGCCAGCAGTGAAGTTGGTTTTGACACTGAAGCTTTCTTT. The chain combines TRBV2 with TRBJ1-1; no clear D gene. This CDR3 is 14 amino acids long. The V and J ends lost 1 base and 3 bases respectively, with 9 bases between them. Germline assignment: CDR1 SNHLY and CDR2 FYNNEI.